The next 30 T cell receptor beta chains were all read from a single sample in a study of beta chain features in type 1 diabetes. Study-level points and caveats: There was a moderate but significant shortening of TCRB CDR3s in all four CD4+ subsets of Type 1 diabetes patients.

The authors reverse transcribed all of the isolated RNA, so sequencing captured expressed TCRB transcripts. Sequenced by immunoSEQ multiplex PCR; TCRdb stores in-frame clones only, minus some. Here the sample spans about 260,000 clones, around 22% being singletons. No antigen has been assigned to these receptors. Sequences were obtained from naive CD4+ T cells from blood. The source is a woman in her 30s with type 1 diabetes.

The rearrangement uses TRBV29-1 and TRBJ2-3; 10 bases match TRBD2. The germline gives CDR1 SQVTM, CDR2 ANQGSEA. The length of the CDR3 is 12 residues. The J segment lost 8 bases and the V segment lost 6 bases, leaving 5 bases of the junction unmatched. The CDR3 sequence: CSVKREGPTQYF. DNA for the CDR3: TGCAGCGTCAAGCGGGAGGGCCCTACGCAGTATTTT.

The chain is built from TRBV27 and TRBJ2-5, with 7 bases lining up with TRBD2. Germline V gives CDR1 MNHEY, CDR2 SMNVEV (reference sequence). The CDR3 is made up of 16 amino acids. The V segment lost 7 bases and the J segment 4 bases; nucleotides outside the gene matches: 15. In DNA, the CDR3 is TGTGCCAGCAAAAACTTCGGCGGGAGCAATCGAGAGACCCAGTACTTC. Translating gives CASKNFGGSNRETQYF.

The gene calls are TRBV6-5 and TRBJ2-6, with TRBD2 as a possible D gene (6 bases). The CDR3 contains 15 residues. The V gene's germline CDR1 is MNHEY and CDR2 SVGAGI. V was clipped by 6 bases and J by 4 bases, with 13 bases between them. The CDR3 DNA reads TGTGCCAGCAGCCGGGGGAGCTCGGGGGCCAACGTCCTGACTTTC. Encoded protein: CASSRGSSGANVLTF.

The V call is TRBV7-9, the J call TRBJ2-5; D is perhaps TRBD2 (6 bases). Germline V gene data show CDR1 as SEHNR and CDR2 as FQNEAQ (reference sequence). CDR3 length: 15 amino acids. Trimming left V 10 bases short and J 1 base short, with 19 bases between. The CDR3 here is CAIDSGAGPQETQYF. The CDR3 bases are TGTGCCATAGACTCGGGCGCGGGACCCCAAGAGACCCAGTACTTC.

The gene calls are TRBV9 and TRBJ1-5; weak D call: TRBD1 (5 bases). The germline CDR1 and CDR2 sequences are SGDLS and YYNGEE. There are 15 residues in the CDR3. The V and J ends lost 0 bases and 6 bases respectively, with 13 bases between them. The CDR3 DNA is TGTGCCAGCAGCGTAGGTCCGGGGGTAGGTCAGCCCCAGCATTTT. Its translation: CASSVGPGVGQPQHF.

The count of this clone is one. V usage is TRBV9 and J usage is TRBJ2-4; 8 bases agree with TRBD1. Germline V gene lookup returns CDR1 SGDLS and CDR2 YYNGEE. J was trimmed by 4 bases and V by 2 bases; bases with no gene match: 8. The CDR3 consists of 16 residues. CDR3 amino acids: CASSVTGARGKNIQYF. CDR3 coding DNA: TGTGCCAGCAGCGTGACAGGGGCAAGGGGGAAAAACATTCAGTACTTC. Complete variable domain (other parts from reference TRBV9 and TRBJ2-4): DSGVTQTPKHLITATGQRVTLRCSPRSGDLSVYWYQQSLDQGLQFLIQYYNGEERAKGNILERFSAQQFPDLHSELNLSSLELGDSALYFCASSVTGARGKNIQYFGAGTRLSVL.

The chain recombines TRBV6-5 with TRBJ2-4, with D maybe TRBD2 (5 bases). The V and J ends lost 5 bases and 6 bases respectively, with 11 bases between them. Germline loops: CDR1 MNHEY, CDR2 SVGAGI. This CDR3 contains 13 residues. The CDR3 nucleotides are TGTGCCAGCAGTCCCCGGAGCGGAAACATTCAGTACTTC. Amino acid sequence: CASSPRSGNIQYF.

The J gene is TRBJ1-2, the V gene TRBV30; tentatively, D is TRBD1 (6 bases). Germline V gene lookup returns CDR1 GTSNPN and CDR2 SVGIG (reference sequence). The CDR3 totals 13 residues. Deletions cut 0 bases from V and 5 bases from J, with 10 bases between. The CDR3 loop is CAWSVRQGYGYTF. Written as DNA, the CDR3 is TGTGCCTGGAGTGTACGGCAGGGGTATGGCTACACCTTC.

V is TRBV19 and J is TRBJ2-5; D is perhaps TRBD2 (6 bases). Germline loops: CDR1 LNHDA, CDR2 SQIVND (reference sequence). This CDR3 comprises 14 residues. V dropped 7 bases and J dropped 2 bases, with 14 bases sitting between them. The CDR3 loop is CASTRRDGQETQYF. CDR3 coding DNA: TGTGCCAGTACTAGGAGGGATGGGCAAGAGACCCAGTACTTC. The full variable domain, rest sourced from reference TRBV19 and TRBJ2-5, is DGGITQSPKYLFRKEGQNVTLSCEQNLNHDAMYWYRQDPGQGLRLIYYSQIVNDFQKGDIAEGYSVSREKKESFPLTVTSAQKNPTAFYLCASTRRDGQETQYFGPGTRLLVL.

The chain carries TRBV18 and TRBJ1-1; tentatively, D is TRBD1 (5 bases). The CDR3 sequence is 15 residues long. Germline V gives CDR1 KGHSH, CDR2 LQKENI. The V end was cut by 3 bases, the J end by 0 bases, with 11 bases between. The CDR3 nucleotides are TGTGCCAGCTCACCCTTCGACAGCATGAACACTGAAGCTTTCTTT. This gives the protein CASSPFDSMNTEAFF.

This clone showed up just a few times. CDR3 in amino acids: CASSQGQAHGGYTF. The CDR3 coding sequence is TGTGCCAGCAGCCAAGGACAGGCCCATGGAGGCTACACCTTC. The chain employs TRBV14 and TRBJ1-2; tentatively, D is TRBD1 (6 bases). The CDR3 consists of 14 residues. CDR1 is SGHDN and CDR2 is FVKESK in the germline V gene. Between the trimmed V and J ends, which lost 1 base and 8 bases, there was a span of 14 bases.

V and J are TRBV15 and TRBJ1-1; TRBD1 might be the D (5 bases). The CDR3 contains 15 residues. Germline V gives CDR1 LNHNV, CDR2 YYDKDF (reference sequence). V shed 3 bases and J shed 0 bases, with 11 bases lying between them. The CDR3, as DNA: TGTGCCACCAGCAGTCAGGGCGGTCTGAACACTGAAGCTTTCTTT. This codes for CATSSQGGLNTEAFF.

To note about this clone: A read error may produce the germline difference seen at one junction end. The CDR3 coding sequence is TGCTCCCCTGGGGCCAACGTCCTGACTTTC. As protein: CSPGANVLTF. The chain has TRBV11-3 and TRBJ2-6; no clear D gene. The CDR3 loop spans 10 amino acids. Looked up from germline, CDR1 is SGHNT and CDR2 is YENEEA.

The chain uses TRBV29-1 and TRBJ2-1, with D possibly TRBD2 on 5 matching bases. Per the germline V gene, CDR1 is SQVTM and CDR2 is ANQGSEA. The CDR3 loop spans 11 amino acids. Trimming shortened V by 4 bases and J by 6 bases, and 7 bases separated the two germline ends. Here the CDR3 reads CSVVSVNEQFF. The CDR3 DNA sequence: TGCAGCGTTGTTAGCGTCAATGAGCAGTTCTTC.

This clone was recorded a few times. The chain uses TRBV7-9 and TRBJ1-1; tentatively, D is TRBD1 (5 bases). The CDR3 length is 15 residues. Germline values: CDR1 SEHNR, CDR2 FQNEAQ (reference sequence). With 2 bases removed from V and 0 bases from J, the gap between germline ends came to 10 bases. The CDR3 DNA is TGTGCCAGCAGCTTAAGACAGTCCGTGAACACTGAAGCTTTCTTT. Protein sequence: CASSLRQSVNTEAFF.

This clone was detected once. The chain couples TRBV20-1 to TRBJ1-2; D call uncertain. The CDR3 is 10 residues long. Germline assignment: CDR1 DFQATT and CDR2 SNEGSKA (reference sequence). Trimming shortened V by 6 bases and J by 6 bases, and 8 bases separated the two germline ends. CDR3 DNA sequence: TGCAGTGCGGCCGCCGATGGCTACACCTTC. Its translation: CSAAADGYTF.

This clone has just a few counts. The rearrangement joins TRBV6-1 to TRBJ1-2; 9 bases map to TRBD1. The CDR3 has 14 residues. The germline CDR1 and CDR2 sequences are MNHNS and SASEGT. V was pared by 5 bases and J by 9 bases, with 10 bases of the junction left unmatched. The CDR3 nucleotides are TGTGCCAGCAGTAGTACCGGGACAGGGAAAAGCTACACCTTC. Protein: CASSSTGTGKSYTF.

This clone was observed a handful of times. The same CDR3 is also encoded by other DNA sequences in this sample. This chain connects TRBV30 to TRBJ2-5; 7 bases fit TRBD1. The CDR3 is 12 residues long. CDR1 is GTSNPN and CDR2 is SVGIG in the germline V gene (reference sequence). Losses at the gene ends were 5 bases for V and 2 bases for J; bases not matched to a gene: 2. In DNA, the CDR3 is TGTGCCTGGGGGACAGCTCAAGAGACCCAGTACTTC. Residues: CAWGTAQETQYF. The full variable domain, its missing parts supplied by reference TRBV30 and TRBJ2-5, is SQTIHQWPATLVQPVGSPLSLECTVEGTSNPNLYWYRQAAGRGLQLLFYSVGIGQISSEVPQNLSASRPQDRQFILSSKKLLLSDSGFYLCAWGTAQETQYFGPGTRLLVL.

This clone was observed a few times. This chain uses TRBV2 with TRBJ2-1, with 8 bases identical to TRBD2. CDR3 length: 15 residues. CDR1 and CDR2 (germline): SNHLY, FYNNEI. J was trimmed by 10 bases and V by 7 bases; bases with no gene match: 15. The CDR3 spells CASTTNPAGAGEQFF. The CDR3 DNA reads as TGTGCCAGCACCACGAACCCAGCGGGAGCTGGGGAGCAGTTCTTC.

The chain recombines TRBV6-5 with TRBJ2-3; 9 bases align to TRBD1. This CDR3 contains 15 residues. The germline gives CDR1 MNHEY, CDR2 SVGAGI. After removal of 5 bases from V and 4 bases from J, the junction contained 7 bases not matched to a gene. The CDR3 sequence: CASSKWTGEADTQYF. The CDR3 coding sequence is TGTGCCAGCAGTAAGTGGACAGGGGAGGCAGATACGCAGTATTTT.

V and J are TRBV5-4 and TRBJ2-7, with 9 bases matching TRBD1. V lost 4 bases to trimming and J lost 5 bases; unmatched junction nucleotides: 10. Germline-derived CDR1 and CDR2 are SGHNT and YYREEE (reference sequence). CDR3 length: 15 amino acids. Written as DNA, the CDR3 is TGTGCCAGCAGCACACCGGGACAGGGAATCCACGAGCAGTACTTC. It codes for CASSTPGQGIHEQYF. Full variable domain (missing parts from reference TRBV5-4 and TRBJ2-7): ETGVTQSPTHLIKTRGQQVTLRCSSQSGHNTVSWYQQALGQGPQFIFQYYREEENGRGNFPPRFSGLQFPNYSSELNVNALELDDSALYLCASSTPGQGIHEQYFGPGTRLTVT.

The chain has TRBV7-9 and TRBJ2-2; 8 nucleotides align to TRBD1. The CDR3 has 15 residues. In germline, CDR1 is SEHNR, CDR2 FQNEAQ (reference sequence). V shed 1 base, J shed 4 bases, and the junction held 2 bases outside the gene matches. The CDR3 DNA is TGTGCCAGCAGCTTAGGACAGGGGATCACCGGGGAGCTGTTTTTT. Protein product: CASSLGQGITGELFF.

This clone appeared a few times. The chain combines TRBV29-1 with TRBJ2-5; 12 bases line up with TRBD1. The CDR3 is made up of 14 amino acids. Trimming cost V 4 bases and J 5 bases; bases outside gene matches: 5. Germline CDR1 SQVTM, CDR2 ANQGSEA. CDR3 nucleotide sequence: TGCAGCGTTGGGGGGACAGGGGGCCTGGAGACCCAGTACTTC. Translated: CSVGGTGGLETQYF.

The V gene is TRBV27, the J gene TRBJ2-3; D may be TRBD1 (7 bases). This CDR3 comprises 15 residues. Deletions cut 3 bases from V and 4 bases from J, with 14 bases between. Germline values: CDR1 MNHEY, CDR2 SMNVEV (reference sequence). The CDR3 spells CASSFGGQGADTQYF. The CDR3 DNA sequence: TGTGCCAGCAGTTTTGGAGGGCAGGGGGCAGATACGCAGTATTTT.

This clone was observed a handful of times. The chain employs TRBV30 and TRBJ2-7, with 9 bases matching TRBD1. V lost 5 bases, J lost 5 bases, and 1 base stayed unmatched. The CDR3 totals 11 residues. Germline assignment: CDR1 GTSNPN and CDR2 SVGIG (reference sequence). CDR3 bases: TGTGCCTGGGGACAGGGGAACGAGCAGTACTTC. This translates into CAWGQGNEQYF.

The chain is built from TRBV7-8 and TRBJ2-2; TRBD1 matches at 8 bases. V was pared by 3 bases and J by 6 bases, with 9 bases of the junction left unmatched. The CDR3 runs to 16 residues. Germline values: CDR1 SGHVS, CDR2 FQNEAQ. The CDR3 protein is CASSFGGQGWAGELFF. The CDR3, as DNA: TGTGCCAGCAGCTTCGGAGGACAGGGCTGGGCCGGGGAGCTGTTTTTT.

This clone has just a few counts. This rearrangement joins TRBV6-4 to TRBJ2-7, with D perhaps matching TRBD2 (6 bases). There are 16 residues in the CDR3. Germline CDR1 is MRHNA and CDR2 is SNTAGT. V was pared by 5 bases and J by 2 bases, with 19 bases between. The CDR3 reads CASSIPCGRETYEQYF. CDR3 DNA sequence: TGTGCCAGCAGTATCCCGTGTGGACGGGAGACCTACGAGCAGTACTTC.

The chain joins TRBV29-1 to TRBJ2-7; 12 bases agree with TRBD1. The CDR3 length is 13 residues. V shed 3 bases and J 6 bases; nucleotides not matched to a gene: 3. The germline V gene has CDR1 SQVTM and CDR2 ANQGSEA. CDR3 sequence reads: CSVEGTGGAEQYF. The CDR3 bases are TGCAGCGTTGAGGGGACAGGGGGCGCCGAGCAGTACTTC.

The chain links TRBV2 to TRBJ2-3; 11 positions agree with TRBD2. With V trimmed by 7 bases and J by 3 bases, 6 bases remained unmatched. The CDR3 has 15 residues. Germline assignment: CDR1 SNHLY and CDR2 FYNNEI. CDR3 protein: CASIAASGRTDTQYF. For the CDR3, the DNA is TGTGCCAGCATCGCCGCTAGCGGGAGGACAGATACGCAGTATTTT.

The sample holds a few counts of this clone. This rearrangement joins TRBV7-2 to TRBJ1-2; D might be TRBD1 (5 bases). CDR1 SGHTA and CDR2 FQGNSA come from the germline V gene. The CDR3 has 14 amino acids. V was trimmed by 1 base and J by 7 bases, leaving 13 bases between them. CDR3: CASSLERRVGGYTF. The CDR3 nucleotides read TGTGCCAGCAGCTTAGAGCGCAGGGTTGGTGGCTACACCTTC.